This record concerns one T cell receptor (beta chain) sequence. The antigen remains unidentified. The method, 5' RACE with UMI labels, was used to prepare the TRB cDNA libraries. TCRdb derives one entry per CDR3 protein from the 5' RACE reads, leaving out DNA. This sample's table has several thousand distinct CDR3 sequences. This record comes from a study of CXCR3-negative and CXCR3-positive naive CD8 T cells. Points from the study as a whole: The TRB CDR3s that CXCR3-positive naive cells carried were more hydrophobic than those of CXCR3-negative naive cells. CXCR3 expression dropped partially after cryopreservation, and most assays relied on fresh PBMCs. Comparison of naive subsets found surface CD5 to be comparable, and TCR strength was inferred on the basis of TRB CDR3 properties. Naive cells that were CXCR3-negative or CXCR3-positive used TRBV-TRBJ genes alike, while memory cells diverged.

Germline CDR1 MDHEN, CDR2 SYDVKM. The CDR3 is 15 residues long. V and J are TRBV28 and TRBJ2-7; TCRdb names TRBD2, which stays unverified in the absence of DNA. The receptor was derived from a human donor in good health. Some clones in this sample may be carry-over from other donors' samples. The source material was naive CXCR3- CD8+ T cells from blood. As to subset: CD45RO-CCR7+CD27+CD95- naive CD8+ T cells lacking CXCR3 (TNR3-). The CDR3 here is CASSSGLAGGYEQYF.